This T cell receptor (beta chain) was sequenced in a study of blood T cell repertoires in COVID-19. How the authors handled the data: Amplifying reference gene primers gave estimates of nucleated cell counts. Assay used: immunoSEQ multiplex PCR; TCRdb lists only in-frame clones, some missing. V, J and clone size were drawn from that table, and D and trimming were deduced from the DNA. The sample lists 95,000 or so clones, about 85% occurring once. The CDR3 totals 16 residues. Trimming took 2 bases from V and 6 from J; bases not matched to a gene: 12. The germline V gene has CDR1 MDHEN and CDR2 SYDVKM. The count of this clone is one.

The specimen sequenced was peripheral blood. The receptor comes from a man older than 75 with active or convalescent COVID-19. The chain has TRBV28 and TRBJ2-7; 8 positions agree with TRBD1. The CDR3 loop reads CASSLGQGQGVGEQYF. The CDR3 coding sequence is TGTGCCAGCAGTTTAGGACAGGGCCAGGGGGTCGGCGAGCAGTACTTC.